The rows below give T cell receptor beta chains drawn from one sample of a study of OX40 agonist ivuxolimab in advanced cancers. TCRdb's table, derived via immunoSEQ multiplex PCR, lists solely in-frame clones and lacks some. The sample contains over 70,000 clones, around 85% of which appear only once. Sample: CD4+ or CD8+ T cells sorted from blood, taken in a trial of the OX40 agonist ivuxolimab. These TCRs come from an adult with an advanced solid tumor such as melanoma, head and neck, liver or kidney cancer. CDR3s include the opening cysteine and the closing phenylalanine or tryptophan. A D gene is named only where the DNA matches it firmly. The size of a clone is reported for some rows only, either as once, few or many, or as a class for expanded clones.

d_call: TRBD2
clone_size: NA
j_call: TRBJ2-5
v_call: TRBV30
cdr3_aa: CAWRADRLAGGHQETQYF
cdr3_nt: TGTGCCTGGAGGGCAGACCGACTAGCGGGGGGCCACCAAGAGACCCAGTACTTC

d_call: NA
clone_size: NA
j_call: TRBJ2-1
v_call: TRBV2
cdr3_aa: CASRLERLGNYNEQFF
cdr3_nt: TGTGCCAGCAGGTTAGAGCGCCTTGGGAACTACAATGAGCAGTTCTTC

d_call: NA
clone_size: NA
j_call: TRBJ2-5
v_call: TRBV6-5
cdr3_aa: CASMSSLRGTQYF
cdr3_nt: TGTGCCAGCATGTCCTCCCTGAGGGGGACCCAGTACTTC

d_call: NA
clone_size: NA
j_call: TRBJ2-2
v_call: TRBV11-3
cdr3_aa: CASSLDNAGRTDTGELFF
cdr3_nt: TGTGCCAGCAGCTTAGATAATGCGGGGAGAACGGACACCGGGGAGCTGTTTTTT

d_call: NA
clone_size: once
j_call: TRBJ2-5
v_call: TRBV7-7
cdr3_aa: CASSLGTSTAETQYF
cdr3_nt: TGTGCTAGCAGCTTAGGCACCTCAACGGCAGAGACCCAGTACTTC

d_call: NA
clone_size: NA
j_call: TRBJ2-2
v_call: TRBV7-7
cdr3_aa: CASSPGTTGELFF
cdr3_nt: TGTGCCAGCAGCCCCGGAACAACCGGGGAGCTGTTTTTT

d_call: TRBD2
clone_size: NA
j_call: TRBJ2-1
v_call: TRBV9
cdr3_aa: CASSVAASGGMREQFF
cdr3_nt: TGTGCCAGCAGCGTAGCAGCCAGCGGGGGAATGAGGGAGCAGTTCTTC

d_call: NA
clone_size: NA
j_call: TRBJ2-3
v_call: TRBV2
cdr3_aa: CASSVGFTDTQYF
cdr3_nt: TGTGCCAGCAGTGTGGGTTTCACAGATACGCAGTATTTT

d_call: NA
clone_size: NA
j_call: TRBJ2-5
v_call: TRBV9
cdr3_aa: CASSSSGGQETQYF
cdr3_nt: TGTGCCAGCAGCTCCTCGGGTGGGCAAGAGACCCAGTACTTC

d_call: NA
clone_size: NA
j_call: TRBJ2-5
v_call: TRBV9
cdr3_aa: CASSVNPQGTQYF
cdr3_nt: TGTGCCAGCAGCGTAAATCCTCAAGGGACCCAGTACTTC

d_call: NA
clone_size: NA
j_call: TRBJ1-6
v_call: TRBV11-2
cdr3_aa: CASSLARTKNSPLHF
cdr3_nt: TGTGCCAGCAGCTTAGCTCGGACAAAGAATTCACCCCTCCACTTT

d_call: TRBD2
clone_size: NA
j_call: TRBJ2-1
v_call: TRBV6-4
cdr3_aa: CASSDSSWGGEQFF
cdr3_nt: TGTGCCAGCAGTGACTCGTCATGGGGGGGTGAGCAGTTCTTC

d_call: TRBD1
clone_size: NA
j_call: TRBJ1-5
v_call: TRBV4-2
cdr3_aa: CASSQVGQGNQPQHF
cdr3_nt: TGTGCCAGCAGCCAAGTGGGACAGGGAAATCAGCCCCAGCATTTT

d_call: TRBD2
clone_size: NA
j_call: TRBJ2-5
v_call: TRBV29-1
cdr3_aa: CSTEGGGGGQETQYF
cdr3_nt: TGCAGCACCGAGGGCGGCGGGGGAGGGCAAGAGACCCAGTACTTC